This T cell receptor (beta chain) was identified in a study of blood T cells in healthy people across ages. For the study at large: About one barcoded TCR beta cDNA was captured per two T cells. Study results and limitations: Measured against age, TCR beta diversity per million T cells decreased in a roughly linear manner. Comparison with aged donors showed that long-lived donors had more naive CD4+ cells and higher diversity.

Per sample, extraction of total RNA gave at least 6 micrograms in every case. For this clonotype: The antigen is undetermined.

Using a J-beta primer mix together with a sample-barcoded 5' primer, a second PCR was run for about 6 to 12 cycles. TCRdb re-analysed the 5' RACE reads in MiXCR, keeping a single row per CDR3 protein. The sample yields 550,000 to 650,000 distinct CDR3 sequences, less than 35% seen once. Trimming removed 3 bases from V and 5 bases from J; junction bases left unmatched: 8. The germline CDR1 and CDR2 sequences are SGHDT and YYEEEE. The CDR3 totals 16 residues. This TCR came from a woman older than 75 in good health. The chain uses TRBV5-6 and TRBJ1-6; 7 bases are shared with TRBD1. The sequenced sample was blood. The CDR3 DNA is TGTGCCAGCAGCTCAGGGGGGTTGCTGGATAATTCACCCCTCCACTTT. Translating it yields CASSSGGLLDNSPLHF.